The 30 T cell receptor beta chains below come from one sample, sequenced in a study of T cell repertoires in cytomegalovirus infection. One entry per CDR3 protein, called by TCRdb with MiXCR from the reads. Among fewer than 250,000 distinct CDR3 sequences listed, approximately 13% were seen once. The sample taken for sequencing was PBMCs. Receptors originate from a human donor in good health (CMV status not recorded). Some clones in this sample may be carry-over from other donors' samples.

This clonotype was counted between two and nine times. The chain links TRBV19 to TRBJ2-1, with D possibly TRBD2 on 5 matching bases. V was cut by 5 bases and J by 1 base, with 15 bases left in between. Germline V gene lookup returns CDR1 LNHDA and CDR2 SQIVND (reference sequence). The CDR3 contains 16 residues. This CDR3 reads CASSLQPSGSYNEQFF. The CDR3 DNA reads TGTGCCAGTAGTCTACAACCCAGCGGTTCCTACAATGAGCAGTTCTTC.

The DNA of the CDR3 is TGTGCCAGCAGTTTAGCTGGGACCGGGGAGCAGTACTTC. This translates into CASSLAGTGEQYF. This sequence joins TRBV12-3 or TRBV12-4 and TRBJ2-7, with D perhaps TRBD1 or TRBD2 (5 bases each). The CDR3 sequence is 13 residues long. V was pared by 0 bases and J by 7 bases, with 10 bases between.

The table lists this clonotype with a few counts. The chain couples TRBV19 to TRBJ2-5, with D unclear. The CDR3 has 13 residues. Germline-derived CDR1 and CDR2 are LNHDA and SQIVND (reference sequence). V was shortened by 2 bases and J by 5 bases, with 9 bases between the two germline ends. The DNA of the CDR3 is TGTGCCAGTAGTATAAAGCGCCTCGAGACCCAGTACTTC. Translation: CASSIKRLETQYF.

In its sample, this clonotype was seen a few times. The chain joins TRBV5-1 to TRBJ2-3; D possibly corresponds to TRBD2 (5 bases). From germline, CDR1 is SGHRS and CDR2 YFSETQ. V was trimmed by 7 bases and J by 0 bases, leaving 15 bases between them. This CDR3 is 15 amino acids long. The chain's CDR3 is CASGPLGGSTDTQYF. CDR3 in DNA: TGCGCCAGCGGTCCTCTGGGCGGGAGCACAGATACGCAGTATTTT.

The chain joins TRBV18 to TRBJ1-1; no clear D. This CDR3 comprises 13 residues. From germline, CDR1 is KGHSH and CDR2 LQKENI. The germline V and J ends were trimmed by 1 base and 8 bases, with 11 bases remaining between them. CDR3 region: CASSPRTDAEAFF. The CDR3 nucleotides read TGTGCCAGCTCACCACGAACTGATGCGGAAGCTTTCTTT.

Ten or more counts support this clonotype. The J gene is TRBJ1-6, the V gene TRBV20-1, with D unresolved. The CDR3 runs to 15 residues. The germline V gene encodes CDR1 DFQATT and CDR2 SNEGSKA (reference sequence). The ends were cut back, 1 base at V and 4 bases at J, with 11 bases in the middle. CDR3 in DNA: TGCAGTGCTAGAGGACCTCTCCTATATAATTCACCCCTCCACTTT. The encoded protein is CSARGPLLYNSPLHF.

J is TRBJ2-5 and V is TRBV6-2 or TRBV6-3, with D unclear. Germline loops: CDR1 MNHEY, CDR2 SVGEGT. Trimming left V 6 bases short and J 5 bases short, with 13 bases between. The CDR3 length is 13 residues. CDR3 nucleotide sequence: TGTGCCAGCAGCCGCAAGGGATGGGAGACCCAGTACTTC. Its protein product is CASSRKGWETQYF.

A few counts support this clonotype. The chain couples TRBV6-2 or TRBV6-3 to TRBJ1-5; unclear D gene. With 7 bases removed from V and 6 bases from J, the gap between germline ends came to 13 bases. Germline V gene sequence: CDR1 MNHEY, CDR2 SVGEGT. The length of the CDR3 is 13 residues. CDR3 in DNA: TGTGCCAGCAACCTAGCCTTAGGTCAGCCCCAGCATTTT. Its translation is CASNLALGQPQHF.

This clonotype was seen at least ten times. The chain combines TRBV28 with TRBJ2-1; D possibly corresponds to TRBD1 (6 bases). This CDR3 has 13 amino acids. CDR1 MDHEN and CDR2 SYDVKM come from the germline V gene. V was cut by 6 bases and J by 5 bases, with 11 bases left in between. The CDR3 is CASRLGGNNEQFF. DNA for the CDR3: TGTGCCAGCAGGTTAGGGGGAAACAATGAGCAGTTCTTC.

The table lists this clonotype with many counts. The rearrangement joins TRBV7-3 to TRBJ2-1, with D perhaps TRBD2 (5 bases). The CDR3 has 17 amino acids. V was pared by 1 base and J by 6 bases, with 19 bases between. Per germline, CDR1 SGHTA and CDR2 FQGTGA. The CDR3 region is CASSLITGSLQANEQFF. As DNA, the CDR3 is TGTGCCAGCAGCTTAATTACGGGATCACTTCAAGCCAATGAGCAGTTCTTC.

This clonotype was counted ten times or more. The CDR3 loop is CASSFYNEQYF. CDR3 coding DNA: TGTGCCAGCAGCTTTTATAACGAGCAGTACTTC. This rearrangement joins TRBV7-2 to TRBJ2-7, with D uncertain. The CDR3 is 11 residues long. Germline V CDR1 and CDR2: SGHTA, FQGNSA. V was shortened by 3 bases and J by 5 bases, with 5 bases between the two germline ends.

This clonotype appeared a single time. The chain has TRBV18 and TRBJ1-1; D is perhaps TRBD1 (6 bases). Trimming took off 0 bases at V and 0 bases at J, with 11 bases between the two ends. CDR3 length equals 16 residues. CDR1 KGHSH and CDR2 LQKENI come from the germline V gene. In DNA, the CDR3 is TGTGCCAGCTCACCACCGGACAGTCAAATGAACACTGAAGCTTTCTTT. This sequence encodes CASSPPDSQMNTEAFF.

The V and J genes are TRBV11-3 and TRBJ2-2, with 9 bases fitting TRBD1. Trimming at V came to 5 bases and at J to 1 base, leaving 8 bases not matched to a gene. Looked up from germline, CDR1 is SGHNT and CDR2 is YENEEA. The CDR3 consists of 17 residues. The CDR3: CASSTGTGQGNTGELFF. The CDR3 DNA reads TGTGCCAGCAGCACGGGGACGGGACAGGGGAACACCGGGGAGCTGTTTTTT.

The chain employs TRBV19 and TRBJ2-3; tentatively, D is TRBD1 (5 bases). The CDR3 is 14 residues long. Germline loops: CDR1 LNHDA, CDR2 SQIVND (reference sequence). With 6 bases removed from V and 6 bases from J, the gap between germline ends came to 16 bases. CDR3 residues: CASSAQGPLDTQYF. In nucleotides, the CDR3 is TGTGCCAGTAGCGCGCAGGGCCCTCTGGATACGCAGTATTTT.

The rearrangement uses TRBV20-1 and TRBJ1-2; no firm D call. V gave up 5 bases and J gave up 8 bases, with 12 bases separating them. Germline CDR1 and CDR2: DFQATT and SNEGSKA (reference sequence). The CDR3 length is 11 residues. The CDR3, as DNA: TGCAGTGCTTCCCTGAACAGCGGCTACACCTTC. This gives the protein CSASLNSGYTF.

This clonotype has ten or more counts. V gene TRBV29-1 combines with J gene TRBJ2-1, with D possibly matching TRBD2 (5 bases). The CDR3 loop spans 13 amino acids. V was clipped by 6 bases and J by 0 bases, with 9 bases between them. Germline assignment: CDR1 SQVTM and CDR2 ANQGSEA. The DNA of the CDR3 is TGCAGCGTATCGGGGAGCTCCTACAATGAGCAGTTCTTC. It encodes CSVSGSSYNEQFF.

This clonotype has just one count. The chain couples TRBV6-6 to TRBJ2-3; D is possibly TRBD2 (6 bases). The ends were cut back, 2 bases at V and 4 bases at J, with 25 bases in the middle. This CDR3 has 19 amino acids. From germline, CDR1 is MNHNY and CDR2 SVGAGI (reference sequence). This CDR3 reads CASSYRKGLPGAFADTQYF. For the CDR3, the DNA is TGTGCCAGCAGTTACCGCAAGGGACTCCCTGGCGCCTTCGCAGATACGCAGTATTTT.

This clonotype was counted ten times or more. The chain recombines TRBV6-6 with TRBJ2-7, with 10 nucleotides matching TRBD2. V dropped 5 bases and J dropped 6; count of bases not matched to a gene: 13. The CDR3 length is 16 residues. The V gene's germline CDR1 is MNHNY and CDR2 SVGAGI (reference sequence). The CDR3 is CASSREGAGGSREQYF. The CDR3 coding sequence is TGTGCCAGCAGTCGCGAAGGAGCGGGGGGGAGTCGCGAGCAGTACTTC.

The chain employs TRBV15 and TRBJ1-5, with D possibly being TRBD1 (6 bases). With 0 bases removed from V and 1 base from J, the gap between germline ends came to 13 bases. Germline loops: CDR1 LNHNV, CDR2 YYDKDF (reference sequence). CDR3 length: 17 residues. The DNA for the CDR3 is TGTGCCACCAGCAGAGAACCTGGGGGCGGGAGCAATCAGCCCCAGCATTTT. It encodes CATSREPGGGSNQPQHF.

The rearrangement links TRBV14 to TRBJ2-5; 10 bases are a match to TRBD1. The CDR3 runs 16 residues. The J segment lost 1 base and the V segment lost 4 bases, leaving 6 bases of the junction unmatched. Germline lookup yields CDR1 SGHDN and CDR2 FVKESK. The CDR3 loop reads CASSPLGTGVQETQYF. CDR3 sequence (DNA): TGTGCCAGCAGCCCCCTCGGGACAGGGGTCCAAGAGACCCAGTACTTC.

This chain uses TRBV29-1 with TRBJ1-1, with D unclear. The V end was cut by 7 bases, the J end by 1 base, with 10 bases between. This CDR3 comprises 12 residues. Germline CDR1 is SQVTM and CDR2 is ANQGSEA. CDR3 in amino acids: CSAKPGNTEAFF. In DNA, the CDR3 is TGCAGCGCCAAGCCGGGGAACACTGAAGCTTTCTTT. The complete variable domain, with remaining parts taken from reference TRBV29-1 and TRBJ1-1, reads SAVISQKPSRDICQRGTSLTIQCQVDSQVTMMFWYRQQPGQSLTLIATANQGSEATYESGFVIDKFPISRPNLTFSTLTVSNMSPEDSSIYLCSAKPGNTEAFFGQGTRLTVV.

The genes are TRBV20-1 and TRBJ2-4, with D perhaps assigned TRBD1 or TRBD2 (6 bases each). There are 15 residues in the CDR3. V lost 2 bases, J lost 4 bases, and 15 bases lay in between. The V gene's germline CDR1 is DFQATT and CDR2 SNEGSKA (reference sequence). This CDR3 reads CSARSSDSGKNIQYF. CDR3 coding DNA: TGCAGTGCTAGATCCTCGGACAGCGGGAAAAACATTCAGTACTTC.

In this sample, this clonotype turned up many times. The genes are TRBV19 and TRBJ1-5, with TRBD1 as a possible D gene (5 bases). CDR1 LNHDA and CDR2 SQIVND come from the germline V gene (reference sequence). Trimming pared 5 bases from V and 7 bases from J, leaving 12 bases between. The CDR3 runs 13 residues. The CDR3: CASSDQGNQPQHF. The CDR3 bases are TGTGCCAGTAGTGACCAGGGTAACCAGCCCCAGCATTTT.

This clonotype was counted many times. The V gene is TRBV7-2, the J gene TRBJ1-1; unclear D gene. Trimming removed 1 base from V and 4 bases from J, with 19 bases in between. Germline V gene sequence: CDR1 SGHTA, CDR2 FQGNSA. The CDR3 has 17 amino acids. As DNA, the CDR3 is TGTGCCAGCAGCTTAGTGGGTGAGGGCGCTCGACCCACTGAAGCTTTCTTT. As protein: CASSLVGEGARPTEAFF. The variable domain in full, with the rest retrieved from reference TRBV7-2 and TRBJ1-1, is GAGVSQSPSNKVTEKGKDVELRCDPISGHTALYWYRQSLGQGLEFLIYFQGNSAPDKSGLPSDRFSAERTGGSVSTLTIQRTQQEDSAVYLCASSLVGEGARPTEAFFGQGTRLTVV.

This clonotype has ten or more counts. The rearrangement joins TRBV7-2 to TRBJ1-1, with D hard to call. Trimming took 3 bases from V and 4 from J, leaving 9 bases between them. The CDR3 consists of 13 residues. Germline lookup yields CDR1 SGHTA and CDR2 FQGNSA. This CDR3 is CASSFGPITEAFF. The CDR3 DNA sequence: TGTGCCAGCAGCTTTGGACCGATCACTGAAGCTTTCTTT. Full variable domain (outside the CDR3, taken from reference TRBV7-2 and TRBJ1-1): GAGVSQSPSNKVTEKGKDVELRCDPISGHTALYWYRQSLGQGLEFLIYFQGNSAPDKSGLPSDRFSAERTGGSVSTLTIQRTQQEDSAVYLCASSFGPITEAFFGQGTRLTVV.

This clonotype was seen many times. The V call is TRBV12-3 or TRBV12-4, the J call TRBJ1-2, with D perhaps matching TRBD1 (5 bases). V lost 4 bases to trimming and J lost 5 bases, with 11 bases between them. CDR3 length: 13 residues. The CDR3 here is CASSSDSGYGYTF. The CDR3 nucleotides are TGTGCCAGCAGTTCTGACAGTGGGTATGGCTACACCTTC.

This clonotype occurred many times. The gene calls are TRBV7-2 and TRBJ2-3; D is perhaps TRBD1 or TRBD2 (6 bases each). Germline V gene sequence: CDR1 SGHTA, CDR2 FQGNSA. The CDR3 extends over 16 amino acids. Trimming took off 3 bases at V and 1 base at J, with 14 bases between the two ends. The CDR3 loop is CASSFLGGSGTDTQYF. The CDR3, as DNA: TGTGCCAGCAGCTTCTTAGGGGGGAGTGGCACAGATACGCAGTATTTT.

This clonotype was seen many times. This chain connects TRBV11-3 to TRBJ2-7, with 10 positions matching TRBD2. Trimming at V came to 5 bases and at J to 6 bases, leaving 7 bases not matched to a gene. The CDR3 spans 14 residues. Per germline, CDR1 SGHNT and CDR2 YENEEA. CDR3 nucleotide sequence: TGTGCCAGCAGCCCCGGACTAGCGGTGGGCGAGCAGTACTTC. This encodes CASSPGLAVGEQYF.

The rearrangement links TRBV20-1 to TRBJ1-5; 10 bases align to TRBD1. Germline lookup yields CDR1 DFQATT and CDR2 SNEGSKA (reference sequence). Trimming removed 5 bases from V and 5 bases from J; junction bases left unmatched: 9. The CDR3 extends over 15 amino acids. The CDR3 sequence is CSALSRDRGDQPQHF. For the CDR3, the DNA is TGCAGTGCTCTATCCCGGGACAGGGGCGATCAGCCCCAGCATTTT.

This clonotype was recorded many times. The V and J genes are TRBV12-3 or TRBV12-4 and TRBJ2-1, with a possible D match to TRBD1 (6 bases). The ends were cut back, 5 bases at V and 7 bases at J, with 12 bases in the middle. The CDR3 consists of 13 residues. Here the CDR3 reads CASSADRLNEQFF. In nucleotides, the CDR3 is TGTGCCAGCAGTGCTGACAGGTTAAATGAGCAGTTCTTC.